This T cell receptor beta chain was observed in a study of identical twins. Germline lookup yields CDR1 SQVTM and CDR2 ANQGSEA. The length of the CDR3 is 15 residues. With 2 bases removed from V and 6 bases from J, the gap between germline ends came to 17 bases. This clonotype came up a few times. TCRdb reprocessed the 5' RACE reads via MiXCR and lists one record per CDR3 protein. The data hold fewer than 250,000 distinct CDR3 sequences, with roughly 15% observed a single time. This sample was shared with a second study, whose subject was T cells expressing NK-cell markers.

Sequenced input: CD8+ T cells sorted from blood. The receptor comes from a woman younger than 35 in good health. The chain is built from TRBV29-1 and TRBJ2-1, with D possibly called TRBD1 or TRBD2 (6 bases each). CDR3 in DNA: TGCAGCGTTGAACGCCGGGGGACACACACCAATGAGCAGTTCTTC. Translation: CSVERRGTHTNEQFF.